A selection of T cell receptor beta chains follows, all from one sample in a study of cytomegalovirus exposure and HLA in healthy donors. Produced via immunoSEQ multiplex PCR; TCRdb's table is partial and in-frame only. The sample holds some 180,000 clones, 65% to 90% seen once. Sequencing was performed on PBMCs. Receptors were obtained from a woman aged 45-65 years in good health and CMV-seronegative. Both conserved end residues are part of each CDR3. D genes are given only for firm matches. Some rows have no size entry. The others give once, few or many, or a class for an expanded clone.

TGTGCCAGCAGTCCAATCAGGGGCCAATACTCTGGGGCCAACGTCCTGACTTTC | CASSPIRGQYSGANVLTF | few | 18 | TRBJ2-6 | TRBV28 | .
TGTGCCTGGTCCCTTCAGGGGAACACTGAAGCTTTCTTT | CAWSLQGNTEAFF | . | 13 | TRBJ1-1 | TRBV30 | .
TGTGCCAGCAGGACCCGGCAGGGGGCTGAAGCTTTCTTT | CASRTRQGAEAFF | . | 13 | TRBJ1-1 | TRBV6-1 | TRBD1
TGTGCCAGTAGGGGGGGACGCCCTGGGGCCAACGTCCTGACTTTC | CASRGGRPGANVLTF | . | 15 | TRBJ2-6 | TRBV19 | .
TGTGCCAGCAGTTACGGACGGGAAGGAGGCAATGAGCAGTTCTTC | CASSYGREGGNEQFF | few | 15 | TRBJ2-1 | TRBV6-5 | .
TGTGCCAGCAGCCAATCGAATGAAAAACTGTTTTTT | CASSQSNEKLFF | . | 12 | TRBJ1-4 | TRBV4-2 | .
TGTGCCTGGAGTCCACTATCTAGCGGGAGCCAGTTCTTC | CAWSPLSSGSQFF | . | 13 | TRBJ2-1 | TRBV30 | TRBD2
TGTGCCAGCAGTCCCTACAATCAGCCCCAGCATTTT | CASSPYNQPQHF | once | 12 | TRBJ1-5 | TRBV28 | .
TGTGCCATCAGTGAGTCAGCACTAAAAGACAATGAGCAGTTCTTC | CAISESALKDNEQFF | . | 15 | TRBJ2-1 | TRBV10-3 | .
TGTGCCAGCAGCCAATCTGGACAGGGGTGGGTCACTGAAGCTTTCTTT | CASSQSGQGWVTEAFF | . | 16 | TRBJ1-1 | TRBV5-6 | TRBD1
TGTGCCAGCAGTTCCCCGGGAGTAGTCTCTGGAAACACCATATATTTT | CASSSPGVVSGNTIYF | . | 16 | TRBJ1-3 | TRBV28 | .
TGTGCCAGCTCACCCCGAACAGGCGGAAACACTGAAGCTTTCTTT | CASSPRTGGNTEAFF | . | 15 | TRBJ1-1 | TRBV18 | .
TGTGCCAGCAGTAAAAGACAGGGCAAGACAGATACGCAGTATTTT | CASSKRQGKTDTQYF | once | 15 | TRBJ2-3 | TRBV28 | TRBD1
TGTGCCAGCAGCTTGTATCGACAGGGACCTGGAAACACCATATATTTT | CASSLYRQGPGNTIYF | few | 16 | TRBJ1-3 | TRBV5-4 | TRBD1
TGTGCCAGCAGCGCGCTTCAGGGGGCGCATGAGCAGTTCTTC | CASSALQGAHEQFF | . | 14 | TRBJ2-1 | TRBV9 | TRBD1
TGCGCCAGCAGCCCGGTTAGGGGCCAGCCTAACTATGGCTACACCTTC | CASSPVRGQPNYGYTF | once | 16 | TRBJ1-2 | TRBV5-1 | .
TGTGCCAGTAGGAGTACCGGGACAGGGAATACACTGACCTACGAGCAGTACTTC | CASRSTGTGNTLTYEQYF | . | 18 | TRBJ2-7 | TRBV19 | TRBD1
TGTGCCAGCAGCTCCCGGACACCTAACAATGAGCAGTTCTTC | CASSSRTPNNEQFF | few | 14 | TRBJ2-1 | TRBV11-3 | .
TGTGCCAGCAGTCCGGACAGGGGCGGGTATGGCTACACCTTC | CASSPDRGGYGYTF | . | 14 | TRBJ1-2 | TRBV28 | TRBD1
TGTGCCAGCTCATCGGACAGGGCGAAGAGCAATCAGCCCCAGCATTTT | CASSSDRAKSNQPQHF | . | 16 | TRBJ1-5 | TRBV18 | TRBD1
TGTGCCAGCTGGAGGCAAGCGGGAGGGGGCTTGGAGCAGTACTTC | CASWRQAGGGLEQYF | . | 15 | TRBJ2-5 | TRBV28 | TRBD2
TGTGCCAGCAGTCCCCGGCTAGACGGGACCCAGTACTTC | CASSPRLDGTQYF | . | 13 | TRBJ2-5 | TRBV2 | .
TGCGCCAGCAGTTCGGGACTAGCGGGAGCGCGTTACCATGAGCAGTTCTTC | CASSSGLAGARYHEQFF | . | 17 | TRBJ2-1 | TRBV4-1 | TRBD2
TGCGCCAGCAGCGATCCCGGGACAGGGTTTTTCGAGCAGTACTTC | CASSDPGTGFFEQYF | . | 15 | TRBJ2-7 | TRBV5-1 | TRBD1
TGTGCCAGCAGCGCCCGCGACAGGGCAGGGTTTTCACCCCTCCACTTT | CASSARDRAGFSPLHF | . | 16 | TRBJ1-6 | TRBV11-1 | TRBD1
TGCGCCAGCAGAAGGGTAGCGGGGGGCACCGGGGAGCTGTTTTTT | CASRRVAGGTGELFF | . | 15 | TRBJ2-2 | TRBV5-1 | TRBD2
TGTGCCAGCAGCTTAGGCGGGAGGGCCACCGGGGAGCTGTTTTTT | CASSLGGRATGELFF | . | 15 | TRBJ2-2 | TRBV11-2 | TRBD2
TGTGCCAGCAGTGTAGACCAGGGGTCCCCAGAGACCCAGTACTTC | CASSVDQGSPETQYF | few | 15 | TRBJ2-5 | TRBV6-1 | .
TGTGCCAGCAGCGGGGCCATTGGCTCAACTAATGAAAAACTGTTTTTT | CASSGAIGSTNEKLFF | . | 16 | TRBJ1-4 | TRBV5-5 | .
TGTGCCAGCACCCACAGTACTTCAAGCTCTGGGGCCAACGTCCTGACTTTC | CASTHSTSSSGANVLTF | once | 17 | TRBJ2-6 | TRBV2 | .
TGCGCCAGCAGCTTTGGAAGGGGGCAGAGAATGAACACTGAAGCTTTCTTT | CASSFGRGQRMNTEAFF | . | 17 | TRBJ1-1 | TRBV5-1 | TRBD1
TGTGCCAGCAGCCAGGACAGGGATCAAGAGACCCAGTACTTC | CASSQDRDQETQYF | . | 14 | TRBJ2-5 | TRBV7-9 | TRBD1
TGTGCCAGCTACGGGAACGGACAGGGAAGAAACGAGCAGTACTTC | CASYGNGQGRNEQYF | . | 15 | TRBJ2-7 | TRBV28 | TRBD1
TGTGCCTGGAGTCCCGACAGGGGGAACACTGAAGCTTTCTTT | CAWSPDRGNTEAFF | . | 14 | TRBJ1-1 | TRBV30 | TRBD1
TGTGCCAGCAGCTTAAAACAGGGAACCTACGAGCAGTACTTC | CASSLKQGTYEQYF | . | 14 | TRBJ2-7 | TRBV11-1 | .
TGCGCCACCTCTCCCGGACAGGGGGAGTACTACGAGCAGTACTTC | CATSPGQGEYYEQYF | . | 15 | TRBJ2-7 | TRBV10-1 | TRBD1
TGTGCCAGTAGTGAAACCCACCGGGGTCAGCCCCAGCATTTT | CASSETHRGQPQHF | . | 14 | TRBJ1-5 | TRBV19 | .
TGTGCCAGCAGCCGACCTAGCGGTTATCCGAATTACGAGCAGTACTTC | CASSRPSGYPNYEQYF | . | 16 | TRBJ2-7 | TRBV28 | TRBD2
TGTGCCAGCAGTTCGGGACTAGCGGGCTACGAGCAGTACTTC | CASSSGLAGYEQYF | once | 14 | TRBJ2-7 | TRBV6-5 | TRBD2
TGTGCCAGCACCCCCCCGGCGGGAGAAACGCAGTATTTT | CASTPPAGETQYF | . | 13 | TRBJ2-3 | TRBV6-6 | TRBD2
TGTGCCAGCAGCTTCCGGGTCTCTGGGGCCAACGTCCTGACTTTC | CASSFRVSGANVLTF | once | 15 | TRBJ2-6 | TRBV13 | .
TGCGCCAGCAGCCAAGCAGGACGTAGCGGGAGTCCCGGGGAGCTGTTTTTT | CASSQAGRSGSPGELFF | . | 17 | TRBJ2-2 | TRBV4-1 | TRBD2
TGTGCCAGCAGCCAAGCTACAGGCCCCACCGGGGAGCTGTTTTTT | CASSQATGPTGELFF | . | 15 | TRBJ2-2 | TRBV14 | .
TGTGCCAGCAGCCGCCGGCCATCAGGGAACACTGAAGCTTTCTTT | CASSRRPSGNTEAFF | . | 15 | TRBJ1-1 | TRBV11-2 | .
TGTGCCAGCAGTTTGCCGGGACACCTAGGAAACACCATATATTTT | CASSLPGHLGNTIYF | . | 15 | TRBJ1-3 | TRBV13 | .
TGTGCCACTCGCCCGGGACAGGGGGCGACCGGGGAGCTGTTTTTT | CATRPGQGATGELFF | . | 15 | TRBJ2-2 | TRBV6-5 | TRBD1
TGTGCCAGTAGCAACAGCGGCATGACAGATACGCAGTATTTT | CASSNSGMTDTQYF | . | 14 | TRBJ2-3 | TRBV19 | .
TGTGCCAGCAACCTAGCGGGAGGGCTGGAGACCCAGTACTTC | CASNLAGGLETQYF | . | 14 | TRBJ2-5 | TRBV28 | TRBD2